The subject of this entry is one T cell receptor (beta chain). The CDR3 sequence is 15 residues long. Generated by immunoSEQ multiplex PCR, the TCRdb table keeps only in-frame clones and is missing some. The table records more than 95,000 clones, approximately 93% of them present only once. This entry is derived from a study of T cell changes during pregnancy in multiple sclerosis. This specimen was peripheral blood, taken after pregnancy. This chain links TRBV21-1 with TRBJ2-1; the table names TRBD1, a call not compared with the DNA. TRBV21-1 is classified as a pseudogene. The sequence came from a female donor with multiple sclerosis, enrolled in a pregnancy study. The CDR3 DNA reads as TGTGCCAGCAGTGACCGGGACAGGGATGACAATGAGCAGTTCTTC. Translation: CASSDRDRDDNEQFF.